This T cell receptor (beta chain) was recorded in a study of shared clonotypes between healthy human individuals. Across the whole study: Donors, aged 18 to 49, were a couple of women and a few men. General study points: Generation probabilities were higher for clonotypes shared across all four sorted-subset donors than for unshared ones. Four donors held about 4.5% of naive CD4 clonotypes in common. Estimated clonotype richness was generally higher in naive than memory subsets.

On this clone: The antigen remains undetermined.

There are 12 residues in the CDR3. Germline CDR1 SQVTM, CDR2 ANQGSEA. Trimming cost V 0 bases and J 3 bases, with 6 bases left between them. Only CD45RO-negative cells positively selected for CCR7 counted as naive CD8 cells, so terminally differentiated effector memory CD45RA+ cells were excluded. Clones were sequenced by immunoSEQ multiplex PCR, and TCRdb holds only the in-frame ones, with some missing. Of under 2,000,000 clones in the sample, approximately 94% were seen once. The V call is TRBV29-1, the J call TRBJ2-7; D gene unclear. The receptor was isolated from a young man in good health. The sequenced sample was naive CD8+ T cells sorted from blood. The CDR3 DNA reads as TGCAGCGTTGAAGATCAATACTACGAGCAGTACTTC. Its protein product is CSVEDQYYEQYF.